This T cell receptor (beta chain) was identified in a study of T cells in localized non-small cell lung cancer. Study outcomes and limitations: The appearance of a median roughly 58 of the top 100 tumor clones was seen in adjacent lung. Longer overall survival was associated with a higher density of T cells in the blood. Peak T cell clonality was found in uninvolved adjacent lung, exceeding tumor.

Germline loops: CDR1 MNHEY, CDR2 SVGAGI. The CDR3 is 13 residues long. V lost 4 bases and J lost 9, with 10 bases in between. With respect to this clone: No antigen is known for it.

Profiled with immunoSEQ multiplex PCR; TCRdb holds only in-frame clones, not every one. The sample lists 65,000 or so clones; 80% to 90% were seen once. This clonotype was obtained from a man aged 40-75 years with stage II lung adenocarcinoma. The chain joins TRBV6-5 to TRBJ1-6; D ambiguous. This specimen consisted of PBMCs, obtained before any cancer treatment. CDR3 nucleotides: TGTGCCAGCAGTTCGGATAGTGGTTCACCCCTCCACTTT. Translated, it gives CASSSDSGSPLHF.